Here is one T cell receptor (beta chain) with its context. These data are taken from a study of blood T cell repertoires in COVID-19. Study at large: Italy, Spain and the United States were the sources of the convalescent and acute COVID-19 samples. The cDNA or gDNA used as material had been derived from T cells, B-cell-depleted T cells, or PBMCs.

Authors' methods: Cell counts per sample came from amplifying reference gene primers. The data were produced by immunoSEQ multiplex PCR, yet TCRdb's version contains in-frame clones alone and is incomplete. That table supplies the V and J calls and clone size; D and trimming were determined from the DNA. This table has roughly 190,000 clones, approximately 80% appearing once. Trimming cost V 2 bases and J 2 bases; bases outside gene matches: 5. This CDR3 is 15 amino acids long. Germline V gene data show CDR1 as MNHNS and CDR2 as SASEGT. V is TRBV6-1 and J is TRBJ1-1, with 7 bases matching TRBD1. The origin of this receptor is a woman in her forties or fifties with acute or convalescent COVID-19. Sequencing was done on a sample of peripheral blood. CDR3 sequence reads: CASSEMAGGNTEAFF. The DNA for the CDR3 is TGTGCCAGCAGTGAAATGGCAGGGGGAAACACTGAAGCTTTCTTT.